What follows are 5 T cell receptor beta chains derived from one specimen sequenced in a study of T cell repertoires in cytomegalovirus infection. TCRdb re-derived calls from the reads in MiXCR, one entry per CDR3 protein. The sample lists around 740,000 distinct CDR3 sequences, about a third occurring once. Sequenced sample: PBMCs. These receptors were obtained from a human donor in good health (CMV status not recorded). Some clones in this sample may be carry-over from other donors' samples.

This clonotype was seen a single time. The chain uses TRBV4-1 and TRBJ1-1; 7 bases are shared with TRBD1. V lost 0 bases, J lost 0 bases, and 7 bases stayed unmatched. The CDR3 totals 17 residues. CDR1 is MGHRA and CDR2 is YSYEKL in the germline V gene. The CDR3 loop reads CASSQDIQGILNTEAFF. In DNA form, the CDR3 reads TGCGCCAGCAGCCAAGATATACAGGGGATCTTGAACACTGAAGCTTTCTTT.

This clonotype was detected ten times or more. V is TRBV7-2 and J is TRBJ1-5, with D perhaps TRBD1 (6 bases). V was pared by 7 bases and J by 5 bases, with 9 bases between. CDR1 is SGHTA and CDR2 is FQGNSA in the germline V gene. The CDR3 has 12 residues. The CDR3: CASTSGDQPQHF. The CDR3 region has the DNA TGTGCCAGCACCTCAGGGGATCAGCCCCAGCATTTT.

The CDR3 reads CASSYGTRQYEQYF. CDR3 in DNA: TGTGCCAGCAGTTACGGGACTCGACAATACGAGCAGTACTTC. The chain links TRBV6-2 or TRBV6-3 to TRBJ2-7; D might be TRBD2 (6 bases). CDR1 is MNHEY and CDR2 is SVGEGT in the germline V gene. The CDR3 has 14 amino acids. Between the trimmed V and J ends, which lost 2 bases and 4 bases, there was a span of 12 bases.

The chain links TRBV27 to TRBJ2-3; D might be TRBD1 or TRBD2, each matching 5 bases. The length of the CDR3 is 15 residues. The germline V gene has CDR1 MNHEY and CDR2 SMNVEV (reference sequence). Deletions cut 5 bases from V and 1 base from J, with 13 bases between. Here the CDR3 reads CASSGARGRTDTQYF. CDR3 in DNA: TGTGCCAGCAGTGGCGCTCGGGGACGCACAGATACGCAGTATTTT.

This clonotype has more than one count but fewer than ten. The V gene is TRBV12-3 or TRBV12-4, the J gene TRBJ2-5, with 7 bases lining up with TRBD2. Trimming at V came to 2 bases and at J to 4 bases, leaving 1 base not matched to a gene. There are 13 residues in the CDR3. The CDR3 loop reads CASSLSGTETQYF. CDR3 sequence (DNA): TGTGCCAGCAGTTTAAGCGGGACAGAGACCCAGTACTTC.